This entry concerns a single T cell receptor beta chain. The table came from immunoSEQ multiplex PCR; TCRdb's copy has only in-frame clones and leaves some out. Among around 11,000 clones, 82% were seen once, and the ten largest hold less than 2%. Germline V gives CDR1 SGHTA, CDR2 FQGTGA. The CDR3 runs to 17 residues. The V end was cut by 0 bases, the J end by 5 bases, with 16 bases between. The data originate from a study of immune evolution from preneoplasia to lung adenocarcinoma. This TCR was sampled from a person between 65 and 79 years old with lung adenocarcinoma. The sample consisted of FFPE minimally invasive lung adenocarcinoma tissue. The rearrangement uses TRBV7-3 and TRBJ2-2, with a tentative D call TRBD2 (7 bases). CDR3 in amino acids: CASSLTWGGPGTGELFF. CDR3 DNA: TGTGCCAGCAGCTTAACGTGGGGGGGGCCGGGAACCGGGGAGCTGTTTTTT.